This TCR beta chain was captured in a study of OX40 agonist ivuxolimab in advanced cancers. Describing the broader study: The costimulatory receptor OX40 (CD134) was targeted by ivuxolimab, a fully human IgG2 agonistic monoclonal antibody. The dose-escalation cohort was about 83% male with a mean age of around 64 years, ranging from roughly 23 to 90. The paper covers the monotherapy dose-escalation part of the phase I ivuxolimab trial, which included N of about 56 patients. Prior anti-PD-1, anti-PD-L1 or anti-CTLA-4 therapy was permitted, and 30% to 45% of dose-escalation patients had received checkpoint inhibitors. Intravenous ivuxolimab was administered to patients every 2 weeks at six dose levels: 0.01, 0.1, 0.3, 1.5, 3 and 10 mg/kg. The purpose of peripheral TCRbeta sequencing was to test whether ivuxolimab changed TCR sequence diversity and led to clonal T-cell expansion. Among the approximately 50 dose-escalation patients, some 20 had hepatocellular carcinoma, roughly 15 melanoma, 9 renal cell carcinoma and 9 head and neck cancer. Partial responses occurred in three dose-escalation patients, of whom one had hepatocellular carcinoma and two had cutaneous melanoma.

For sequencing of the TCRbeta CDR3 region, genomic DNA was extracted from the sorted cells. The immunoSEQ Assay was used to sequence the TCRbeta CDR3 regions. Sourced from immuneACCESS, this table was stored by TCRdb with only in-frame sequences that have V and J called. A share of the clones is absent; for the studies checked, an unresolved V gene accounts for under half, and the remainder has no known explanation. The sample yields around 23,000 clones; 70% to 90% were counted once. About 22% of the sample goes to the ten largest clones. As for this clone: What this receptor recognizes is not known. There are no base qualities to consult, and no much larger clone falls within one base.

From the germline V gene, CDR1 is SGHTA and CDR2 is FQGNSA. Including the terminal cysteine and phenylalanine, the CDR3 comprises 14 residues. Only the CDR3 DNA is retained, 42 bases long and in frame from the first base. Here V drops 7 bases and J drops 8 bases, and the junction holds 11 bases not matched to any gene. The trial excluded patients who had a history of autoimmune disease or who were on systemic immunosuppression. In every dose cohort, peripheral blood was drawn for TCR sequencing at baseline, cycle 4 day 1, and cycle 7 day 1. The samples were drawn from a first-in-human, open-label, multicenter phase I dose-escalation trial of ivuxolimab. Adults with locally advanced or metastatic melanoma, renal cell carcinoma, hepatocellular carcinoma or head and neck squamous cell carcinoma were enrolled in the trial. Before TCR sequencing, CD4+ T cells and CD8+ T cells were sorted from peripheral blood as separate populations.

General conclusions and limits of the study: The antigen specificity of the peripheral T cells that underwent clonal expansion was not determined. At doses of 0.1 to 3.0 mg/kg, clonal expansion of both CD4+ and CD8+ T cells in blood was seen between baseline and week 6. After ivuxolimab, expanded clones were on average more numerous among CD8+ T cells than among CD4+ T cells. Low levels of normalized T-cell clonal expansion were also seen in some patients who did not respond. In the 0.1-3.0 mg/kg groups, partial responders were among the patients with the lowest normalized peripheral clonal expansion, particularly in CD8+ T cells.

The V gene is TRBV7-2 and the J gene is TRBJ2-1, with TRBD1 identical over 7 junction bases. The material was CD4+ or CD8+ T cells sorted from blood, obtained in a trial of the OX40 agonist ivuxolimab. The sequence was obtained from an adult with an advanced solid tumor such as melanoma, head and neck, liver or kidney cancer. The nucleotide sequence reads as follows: TGTGCCAGCATCCTGACAGGGCTCTTCTATGAGCAGTTCTTC. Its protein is CASILTGLFYEQFF.